A selection of T cell receptor beta chains follows, all from one sample in a study of metastatic and nonmetastatic thyroid tumors. TCRdb re-clonotyped the PCR reads via MiXCR. Here the sample spans 15,000 to 25,000 clones, less than 30% being singletons. Source material: blood. The receptors derive from a male donor with papillary thyroid cancer or a benign thyroid nodule (not recorded which). Some clones in this sample may be carry-over from other donors' samples. Both conserved end residues are part of each CDR3. D genes are given only for firm matches. A row's size may be missing; if present it is once, few, many or a size class.

d_call j_call v_call clone_size cdr3_length cdr3_aa cdr3_nt
. TRBJ1-1 TRBV5-7 many 12 CASSLTGAEAFF TGTGCCAGCAGCTTGACCGGGGCTGAAGCTTTCTTT
TRBD1 TRBJ1-1 TRBV2 many 17 CASRQGASISKNTEAFF TGTGCCAGCAGACAGGGGGCGTCGATATCCAAAAACACTGAAGCTTTCTTT
. TRBJ1-2 TRBV7-2 . 14 CASSLVTGNYGYTF TGTGCCAGCAGCTTAGTAACCGGGAACTATGGCTACACCTTC
TRBD1 TRBJ2-1 TRBV7-2 many 15 CASSLGTGLYNEQFF TGTGCCAGCAGCTTAGGGACAGGGCTATACAATGAGCAGTTCTTC
. TRBJ2-7 TRBV2 medium-sized 14 CASRPYGDSYEQYF TGTGCCAGCAGACCTTACGGGGACTCCTACGAGCAGTACTTC
TRBD1 TRBJ1-2 TRBV12-3/TRBV12-4 few 15 CASSLGTGGPEGYTF TGTGCCAGCAGCCTAGGGACAGGGGGGCCTGAAGGCTACACCTTC
TRBD1 TRBJ2-1 TRBV5-1 medium-sized 14 CASSLEGQGDEQFF TGCGCCAGCAGCTTGGAGGGACAGGGCGATGAGCAGTTCTTC
. TRBJ2-1 TRBV7-2 . 18 CASSLGAVGSHSYNEQFF TGTGCCAGCAGCTTAGGCGCAGTCGGGAGCCACTCCTACAATGAGCAGTTCTTC
TRBD1 TRBJ2-6 TRBV6-2/TRBV6-3 . 14 CASSSGGGANVLTF TGTGCCAGCAGTTCAGGGGGTGGGGCCAACGTCCTGACTTTC
TRBD2 TRBJ2-7 TRBV6-1 few 14 CASSLQGGVSEQYF TGTGCCAGCAGTCTCCAGGGAGGGGTCTCCGAGCAGTACTTC
TRBD1 TRBJ2-7 TRBV6-6 few 18 CASKTQRPWDRALHEQYF TGTGCCAGCAAGACCCAGAGACCCTGGGACAGGGCTCTCCACGAGCAGTACTTC
. TRBJ2-3 TRBV10-3 . 14 CASQGTTAGDTQYF TGTGCCAGCCAAGGGACAACGGCGGGGGATACGCAGTATTTT
TRBD2 TRBJ2-3 TRBV9 many 16 CASSVVSGLDTDTQYF TGTGCCAGCAGCGTAGTATCGGGACTAGACACAGATACGCAGTATTTT
. TRBJ1-6 TRBV6-6 . 13 CASSYLRNSPLHF TGTGCCAGCAGTTACCTGCGGAATTCACCCCTCCACTTT
. TRBJ1-6 TRBV28 few 15 CASSLGVSYNSPLHF TGTGCCAGCAGTTTAGGGGTCTCCTATAATTCACCCCTCCACTTT
TRBD1 TRBJ1-2 TRBV19 . 11 CASRQGDGYTF TGTGCCAGCCGACAGGGCGATGGCTACACCTTC
. TRBJ2-1 TRBV7-2 . 13 CASSFKRDNEQFF TGTGCCAGCAGCTTTAAGCGGGACAATGAGCAGTTCTTC
TRBD2 TRBJ2-3 TRBV9 . 17 CASSVEGLAGLGDTQYF TGTGCCAGCAGCGTAGAAGGACTAGCGGGCTTAGGGGATACGCAGTATTTT
. TRBJ1-5 TRBV19 . 13 CASSLNSNQPQHF TGTGCCAGTAGCCTGAATAGCAATCAGCCCCAGCATTTT
TRBD1 TRBJ1-6 TRBV20-1 . 15 CSARDARDSNSPLHF TGCAGTGCTAGAGACGCGCGGGACAGTAATTCACCCCTCCACTTT
. TRBJ1-1 TRBV27 medium-sized 13 CASSSMPGAEAFF TGTGCCAGCAGTTCAATGCCGGGCGCTGAAGCTTTCTTT
. TRBJ2-2 TRBV24-1 many 16 CATSDLTGKNTGELFF TGTGCCACCAGTGACTTGACAGGAAAAAACACCGGGGAGCTGTTTTTT
. TRBJ2-3 TRBV5-5 many 14 CASSLDSATDTQYF TGTGCCAGCAGCTTGGATTCGGCAACAGATACGCAGTATTTT
. TRBJ1-5 TRBV2 medium-sized 14 CASSPAGFMQPQHF TGTGCCAGCAGCCCCGCGGGGTTTATGCAGCCCCAGCATTTT
TRBD1 TRBJ2-3 TRBV19 few 14 CAGSIGTATSTQYF TGTGCCGGTAGTATTGGGACAGCTACGTCTACGCAGTATTTT
TRBD1 TRBJ1-3 TRBV19 once 16 CASTPLGQGSGNTIYF TGTGCCAGTACCCCCTTGGGACAGGGGAGCGGAAACACCATATATTTT
. TRBJ1-4 TRBV18 many 12 CASSPSRGKLFF TGTGCCAGCTCACCGAGCCGTGGAAAACTGTTTTTT
TRBD1 TRBJ2-1 TRBV11-2 . 15 CASSSDRDLALEQFF TGTGCCAGCAGCTCAGACAGGGATCTAGCCTTAGAGCAGTTCTTC
. TRBJ1-1 TRBV27 . 15 CASSSSRGSNTEAFF TGTGCCAGCAGTTCATCTCGAGGGTCGAACACTGAAGCTTTCTTT
. TRBJ1-6 TRBV6-1 few 15 CASSEASGFRSPLHF TGTGCCAGCAGTGAAGCGTCCGGGTTTCGATCACCCCTCCACTTT
. TRBJ2-2 TRBV7-2 medium-sized 15 CASSLRTGRGGELFF TGTGCCAGCAGCTTAAGGACAGGGAGGGGCGGGGAGCTGTTTTTT
TRBD2 TRBJ2-1 TRBV5-1 few 18 CASSLAPGGGRAHNEQFF TGCGCCAGCAGCTTGGCCCCGGGGGGAGGCAGGGCCCACAATGAGCAGTTCTTC
. TRBJ1-1 TRBV19 many 14 CATRTEQGRGEAFF TGTGCCACGAGGACGGAACAGGGTCGAGGTGAAGCTTTCTTT
. TRBJ1-1 TRBV28 medium-sized 13 CASTRTGNTEAFF TGTGCCAGCACCCGGACGGGGAACACTGAAGCTTTCTTT
TRBD1 TRBJ2-3 TRBV27 few 14 CASSSTGGRDTQYF TGTGCCAGCAGTTCCACAGGGGGCCGAGATACGCAGTATTTT